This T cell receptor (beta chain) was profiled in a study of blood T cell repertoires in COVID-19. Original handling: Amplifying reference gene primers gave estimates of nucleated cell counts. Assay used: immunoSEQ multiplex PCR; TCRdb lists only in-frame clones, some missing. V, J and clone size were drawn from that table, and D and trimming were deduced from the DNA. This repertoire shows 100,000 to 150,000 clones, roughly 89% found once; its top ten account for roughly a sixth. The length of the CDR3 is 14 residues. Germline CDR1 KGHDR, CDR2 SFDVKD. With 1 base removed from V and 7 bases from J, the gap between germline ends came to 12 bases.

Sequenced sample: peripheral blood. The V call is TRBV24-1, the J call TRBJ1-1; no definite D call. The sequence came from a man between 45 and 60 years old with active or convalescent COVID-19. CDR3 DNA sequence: TGTGCCACCAGTGATTTTAAGCCACGATTTGAAGCTTTCTTT. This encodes CATSDFKPRFEAFF.